This is a list of T cell receptor beta chains from one sample in a study of T cells in Graves' hyperthyroidism and ophthalmopathy. MiXCR, applied by TCRdb to the multiplex PCR reads, yields one record per CDR3 protein. The table records 310,000 or so distinct CDR3 sequences, approximately 15% of them present only once. Sequenced: blood. The receptors here all came from a woman aged 60-75 years with Graves' ophthalmopathy. The CDR3 runs from the conserved cysteine through the conserved F or W. The order of the fields is J gene, clone size, D gene, V gene, CDR3 protein, CDR3 DNA. The D gene is left open where the match is weak. The size field is filled for only some rows; it gives once, few, many or a size class.

J gene: TRBJ1-2; clone size: many; D gene: .; V gene: TRBV28; CDR3 protein: CGVWALYGYTF; CDR3 DNA: TGTGGCGTTTGGGCTCTTTATGGCTACACCTTC
J gene: TRBJ2-7; clone size: .; D gene: .; V gene: TRBV19; CDR3 protein: CASSWGSGLYEQYF; CDR3 DNA: TGTGCCAGTAGTTGGGGGTCAGGGCTCTACGAGCAGTACTTC
J gene: TRBJ2-3; clone size: .; D gene: .; V gene: TRBV7-3; CDR3 protein: CASRDRSWGFGGSTDTQYF; CDR3 DNA: TGTGCCAGCAGAGACCGGAGTTGGGGCTTTGGCGGTAGCACAGATACGCAGTATTTT
J gene: TRBJ2-4; clone size: few; D gene: .; V gene: TRBV7-9; CDR3 protein: CASSLLGGNIQYF; CDR3 DNA: TGTGCCAGCAGCTTACTTGGTGGAAACATTCAGTACTTC
J gene: TRBJ1-4; clone size: many; D gene: TRBD1; V gene: TRBV28; CDR3 protein: CASSFPTGGGEKLFF; CDR3 DNA: TGTGCCAGCAGTTTCCCGACAGGGGGGGGTGAAAAACTGTTTTTT
J gene: TRBJ2-4; clone size: .; D gene: .; V gene: TRBV10-3; CDR3 protein: CAIRDPRGGDLQYF; CDR3 DNA: TGTGCCATCAGGGATCCGAGGGGCGGGGACCTACAGTACTTC
J gene: TRBJ2-5; clone size: many; D gene: .; V gene: TRBV4-1; CDR3 protein: CASSHGGGETQYF; CDR3 DNA: TGCGCCAGCAGCCACGGAGGGGGAGAGACCCAGTACTTC
J gene: TRBJ2-1; clone size: .; D gene: TRBD1; V gene: TRBV9; CDR3 protein: CASSPLGTEYNEQFF; CDR3 DNA: TGTGCCAGCAGCCCACTGGGGACAGAATACAATGAGCAGTTCTTC
J gene: TRBJ2-1; clone size: .; D gene: TRBD2; V gene: TRBV10-3; CDR3 protein: CAISDSRLAGAREQFF; CDR3 DNA: TGTGCCATCAGTGACTCTCGACTAGCGGGAGCCCGGGAGCAGTTCTTC
J gene: TRBJ1-1; clone size: many; D gene: .; V gene: TRBV5-1; CDR3 protein: CASSLGPNAEAFF; CDR3 DNA: TGCGCCAGCAGCTTAGGACCGAATGCTGAAGCTTTCTTT
J gene: TRBJ1-5; clone size: many; D gene: .; V gene: TRBV20-1; CDR3 protein: CSVRPENTGSSNQPQHF; CDR3 DNA: TGCAGTGTCCGGCCAGAGAACACAGGGAGTAGCAATCAGCCCCAGCATTTT
J gene: TRBJ1-2; clone size: few; D gene: .; V gene: TRBV11-2; CDR3 protein: CASSLSNRDGGYTF; CDR3 DNA: TGTGCCAGCAGCTTAAGTAACAGGGACGGTGGCTACACCTTC
J gene: TRBJ1-5; clone size: .; D gene: TRBD1; V gene: TRBV4-1; CDR3 protein: CASRGVGTGGNQPQHF; CDR3 DNA: TGCGCCAGCAGGGGGGTCGGGACAGGGGGCAATCAGCCCCAGCATTTT
J gene: TRBJ1-2; clone size: many; D gene: .; V gene: TRBV7-2; CDR3 protein: CASSRDSGGNWDGYTF; CDR3 DNA: TGTGCCAGCAGTAGGGACTCGGGCGGCAATTGGGATGGCTACACCTTC
J gene: TRBJ2-7; clone size: few; D gene: .; V gene: TRBV15; CDR3 protein: CATSRPQGYEQYF; CDR3 DNA: TGTGCCACCAGCAGGCCCCAGGGTTACGAGCAGTACTTC
J gene: TRBJ1-5; clone size: few; D gene: .; V gene: TRBV2; CDR3 protein: CASSTGGHSNQPQHF; CDR3 DNA: TGTGCCAGCAGTACGGGAGGCCATAGCAATCAGCCCCAGCATTTT
J gene: TRBJ2-1; clone size: .; D gene: .; V gene: TRBV5-1; CDR3 protein: CASSLFSTTGNEQFF; CDR3 DNA: TGCGCCAGCAGCTTGTTCTCGACAACCGGCAATGAGCAGTTCTTC
J gene: TRBJ2-7; clone size: few; D gene: .; V gene: TRBV6-2/TRBV6-3; CDR3 protein: CASKSRGHKSPYEQYF; CDR3 DNA: TGTGCCAGCAAATCTCGCGGGCACAAATCGCCTTACGAGCAGTACTTC
J gene: TRBJ2-2; clone size: .; D gene: TRBD1; V gene: TRBV9; CDR3 protein: CASSEGQLNTGELFF; CDR3 DNA: TGTGCCAGCAGCGAGGGACAGTTAAACACCGGGGAGCTGTTTTTT
J gene: TRBJ2-1; clone size: .; D gene: TRBD1; V gene: TRBV19; CDR3 protein: CASWRTGLSEQFF; CDR3 DNA: TGTGCCTCCTGGAGGACAGGGTTAAGTGAGCAGTTCTTC
J gene: TRBJ1-4; clone size: few; D gene: .; V gene: TRBV4-3; CDR3 protein: CASSQSPNEKLFF; CDR3 DNA: TGCGCCAGCAGCCAATCCCCTAATGAAAAACTGTTTTTT
J gene: TRBJ2-5; clone size: many; D gene: .; V gene: TRBV7-9; CDR3 protein: CASSTRRGTQYF; CDR3 DNA: TGTGCCAGCAGCACGAGAAGGGGGACCCAGTACTTC
J gene: TRBJ2-3; clone size: many; D gene: .; V gene: TRBV13; CDR3 protein: CASSQSIEASTQYF; CDR3 DNA: TGTGCCAGCAGCCAGAGTATAGAGGCTTCTACGCAGTATTTT
J gene: TRBJ1-6; clone size: many; D gene: TRBD1; V gene: TRBV7-6; CDR3 protein: CASSALPAGGYNSPLHF; CDR3 DNA: TGTGCCAGCAGCGCCCTTCCCGCAGGGGGCTATAATTCACCCCTCCACTTT
J gene: TRBJ2-7; clone size: many; D gene: .; V gene: TRBV2; CDR3 protein: CASGQQKTYEQYF; CDR3 DNA: TGTGCCAGCGGCCAACAGAAAACCTACGAGCAGTACTTC
J gene: TRBJ2-7; clone size: .; D gene: .; V gene: TRBV28; CDR3 protein: CASSGSVEQYF; CDR3 DNA: TGTGCCAGCTCCGGATCGGTCGAGCAGTACTTC
J gene: TRBJ2-1; clone size: .; D gene: TRBD2; V gene: TRBV20-1; CDR3 protein: CSASPPGTIGNEQFF; CDR3 DNA: TGCAGTGCTTCCCCCCCCGGGACTATCGGTAATGAGCAGTTCTTC
J gene: TRBJ1-3; clone size: few; D gene: .; V gene: TRBV5-6; CDR3 protein: CASSLVGWSSGNTIYF; CDR3 DNA: TGTGCCAGCAGCTTGGTCGGGTGGAGCTCTGGAAACACCATATATTTT
J gene: TRBJ2-2; clone size: few; D gene: TRBD1; V gene: TRBV5-1; CDR3 protein: CAIRIGTGDTGELFF; CDR3 DNA: TGCGCCATTAGGATCGGGACAGGGGACACCGGGGAGCTGTTTTTT
J gene: TRBJ2-3; clone size: few; D gene: .; V gene: TRBV27; CDR3 protein: CASLAGIGADTQYF; CDR3 DNA: TGTGCCAGTCTGGCCGGGATCGGCGCAGATACGCAGTATTTT
J gene: TRBJ2-3; clone size: .; D gene: .; V gene: TRBV4-1; CDR3 protein: CASSQDGAGQYF; CDR3 DNA: TGCGCCAGCAGCCAAGATGGGGCTGGGCAGTATTTT
J gene: TRBJ2-3; clone size: .; D gene: .; V gene: TRBV7-3; CDR3 protein: CASSLIGTDTQYF; CDR3 DNA: TGTGCCAGCAGCTTAATTGGCACAGATACGCAGTATTTT
J gene: TRBJ2-7; clone size: many; D gene: TRBD1; V gene: TRBV10-3; CDR3 protein: CAISERRTGLYEQYF; CDR3 DNA: TGTGCCATCAGTGAACGGAGGACAGGTTTGTACGAGCAGTACTTC
J gene: TRBJ1-2; clone size: many; D gene: .; V gene: TRBV3-1; CDR3 protein: CASSQGFDYGYTF; CDR3 DNA: TGTGCCAGCAGCCAGGGGTTCGACTATGGCTACACCTTC
J gene: TRBJ2-1; clone size: many; D gene: TRBD1; V gene: TRBV3-1; CDR3 protein: CASSQSSKAGGEQFF; CDR3 DNA: TGTGCCAGCAGCCAATCTTCTAAGGCAGGGGGTGAGCAGTTCTTC
J gene: TRBJ2-5; clone size: .; D gene: TRBD1; V gene: TRBV11-2; CDR3 protein: CASSSWNRGPWETQYF; CDR3 DNA: TGTGCCAGCAGCTCCTGGAACAGGGGGCCATGGGAGACCCAGTACTTC
J gene: TRBJ1-1; clone size: once; D gene: .; V gene: TRBV12-3/TRBV12-4; CDR3 protein: CASSLFEQAGAFF; CDR3 DNA: TGTGCCAGCAGTTTGTTCGAGCAGGCTGGAGCTTTCTTT
J gene: TRBJ2-2; clone size: .; D gene: .; V gene: TRBV4-3; CDR3 protein: CASSQGVWRANAGGLFF; CDR3 DNA: TGCGCCAGCAGCCAAGGGGTTTGGCGGGCTAACGCCGGAGGACTGTTTTTT
J gene: TRBJ1-1; clone size: many; D gene: .; V gene: TRBV12-3/TRBV12-4; CDR3 protein: CASRTTSGNTEAFF; CDR3 DNA: TGTGCCAGCAGGACGACAAGCGGGAACACTGAAGCTTTCTTT
J gene: TRBJ2-7; clone size: many; D gene: TRBD2; V gene: TRBV20-1; CDR3 protein: CSARGEGTSYEQYF; CDR3 DNA: TGCAGTGCTAGAGGGGAGGGGACTTCCTACGAGCAGTACTTC
J gene: TRBJ2-7; clone size: .; D gene: TRBD1; V gene: TRBV5-1; CDR3 protein: CASTPIQGADEQYF; CDR3 DNA: TGCGCCAGCACCCCCATACAGGGGGCAGACGAGCAGTACTTC
J gene: TRBJ2-2; clone size: few; D gene: .; V gene: TRBV5-1; CDR3 protein: CASFRDPNTGELFF; CDR3 DNA: TGCGCCAGCTTCCGGGACCCCAACACCGGGGAGCTGTTTTTT
J gene: TRBJ2-3; clone size: once; D gene: .; V gene: TRBV19; CDR3 protein: CASSRILAAAGDTQYF; CDR3 DNA: TGTGCCAGTAGCAGGATCCTTGCAGCCGCTGGAGATACGCAGTATTTT
J gene: TRBJ2-7; clone size: many; D gene: TRBD1; V gene: TRBV5-1; CDR3 protein: CASRMGQGLGSYEQYF; CDR3 DNA: TGCGCCAGCAGGATGGGACAGGGGCTAGGATCATACGAGCAGTACTTC
J gene: TRBJ2-5; clone size: few; D gene: .; V gene: TRBV20-1; CDR3 protein: CSARVWEGATQYF; CDR3 DNA: TGCAGTGCTAGGGTTTGGGAGGGGGCGACCCAGTACTTC
J gene: TRBJ2-1; clone size: many; D gene: TRBD2; V gene: TRBV9; CDR3 protein: CASSASGTYNEQFF; CDR3 DNA: TGTGCCAGCAGCGCTAGCGGAACCTACAATGAGCAGTTCTTC